A single sample gave rise to the 27 T cell receptor beta chains below, sequenced in a study of cytomegalovirus exposure and HLA in healthy donors. PCR involved 60 Vbeta and 13 Jbeta primers. TCRdb's table, derived via immunoSEQ multiplex PCR, lists solely in-frame clones and lacks some. The sample table includes around 140,000 clones. Sequenced sample: PBMCs. The origin of the receptors is a woman aged 45-59 years in good health and CMV-seronegative.

The V gene is TRBV2, the J gene TRBJ1-5; TRBD1 matches 7 bases. Trimming at V came to 6 bases and at J to 0 bases, leaving 8 bases not matched to a gene. The CDR3 contains 16 residues. Germline V lookup: CDR1 SNHLY, CDR2 FYNNEI. CDR3 nucleotide sequence: TGTGCCAGCAGAGTGACAGGGCTCGCTAGCAATCAGCCCCAGCATTTT. Translating it yields CASRVTGLASNQPQHF.

The chain combines TRBV5-6 with TRBJ2-2; D not resolved. Germline V gives CDR1 SGHDT, CDR2 YYEEEE. V was cut by 4 bases and J by 0 bases, with 7 bases left in between. This CDR3 comprises 14 residues. The CDR3 region is CASSAGANTGELFF. The CDR3 DNA reads TGTGCCAGCAGCGCCGGAGCGAACACCGGGGAGCTGTTTTTT.

The chain carries TRBV28 and TRBJ1-2; possible D gene TRBD1, 6 bases. This CDR3 is 13 amino acids long. V lost 7 bases and J 4 bases, leaving 13 bases between the germline ends. CDR1 is MDHEN, CDR2 SYDVKM, per germline. CDR3 sequence reads: CASTLATGYGYTF. The CDR3 DNA sequence: TGTGCCAGCACTTTGGCGACAGGCTATGGCTACACCTTC.

This chain uses TRBV19 with TRBJ1-1; 9 bases line up with TRBD1. CDR1 is LNHDA, CDR2 SQIVND, per germline (reference sequence). This CDR3 contains 15 residues. Unmatched junction bases numbered 6, after V lost 4 bases and J lost 3 bases. CDR3 in amino acids: CASSTYRGRDTEAFF. The CDR3 region has the DNA TGTGCCAGTAGTACGTACAGGGGGCGCGACACTGAAGCTTTCTTT. The whole variable domain, filled in from reference TRBV19 and TRBJ1-1, reads DGGITQSPKYLFRKEGQNVTLSCEQNLNHDAMYWYRQDPGQGLRLIYYSQIVNDFQKGDIAEGYSVSREKKESFPLTVTSAQKNPTAFYLCASSTYRGRDTEAFFGQGTRLTVV.

CDR3 residues: CASSLVPLTGSGNTIYF. CDR3 nucleotide sequence: TGTGCCAGCAGCTTAGTACCCTTAACAGGCTCTGGAAACACCATATATTTT. The genes are TRBV7-8 and TRBJ1-3, with a possible D match to TRBD1 (5 bases). This CDR3 has 17 amino acids. CDR1 and CDR2 from the germline V gene are SGHVS and FQNEAQ. Trimming took 1 base from V and 0 from J, leaving 13 bases between them.

The rearrangement uses TRBV7-6 and TRBJ2-2; no reliable D call. This CDR3 contains 17 residues. The germline gives CDR1 SGHVS, CDR2 FNYEAQ. The V and J ends lost 4 bases and 3 bases respectively, with 18 bases between them. The CDR3 is CASSSTVSLSDTGELFF. CDR3 sequence (DNA): TGTGCCAGCAGCTCAACAGTCAGTTTATCGGACACCGGGGAGCTGTTTTTT. Full variable domain (missing parts from reference TRBV7-6 and TRBJ2-2): GAGVSQSPRYKVTKRGQDVALRCDPISGHVSLYWYRQALGQGPEFLTYFNYEAQQDKSGLPNDRFSAERPEGSISTLTIQRTEQRDSAMYRCASSSTVSLSDTGELFFGEGSRLTVL.

The chain links TRBV7-6 to TRBJ2-1; D is possibly TRBD1 (5 bases). CDR1 SGHVS and CDR2 FNYEAQ come from the germline V gene. V lost 5 bases and J lost 0, with 11 bases in between. The CDR3 is 15 residues long. The CDR3 spells CASSPRTGSYNEQFF. CDR3 bases: TGTGCCAGCAGCCCCCGAACAGGCTCCTACAATGAGCAGTTCTTC.

This sequence joins TRBV4-1 and TRBJ1-5; D possibly corresponds to TRBD1 (6 bases). Germline V gives CDR1 MGHRA, CDR2 YSYEKL. The CDR3 is made up of 13 amino acids. The V end was cut by 4 bases, the J end by 5 bases, with 9 bases between. CDR3 in DNA: TGCGCCAGCAGCCCCAGGACAGATCAGCCCCAGCATTTT. This translates into CASSPRTDQPQHF.

The chain links TRBV7-6 to TRBJ1-4; possible D gene TRBD1, 5 bases. The CDR3 totals 17 residues. V lost 1 base and J 4 bases, leaving 16 bases between the germline ends. Per the germline V gene, CDR1 is SGHVS and CDR2 is FNYEAQ. DNA of the CDR3: TGTGCCAGCAGCTTAGTGGCCCAGGGCCTCTTTAATGAAAAACTGTTTTTT. This codes for CASSLVAQGLFNEKLFF.

The gene calls are TRBV7-2 and TRBJ2-7, with D possibly TRBD1 on 5 matching bases. The CDR3 extends over 15 amino acids. The V gene's germline CDR1 is SGHTA and CDR2 FQGNSA. Trimming took 2 bases from V and 3 from J, leaving 14 bases between them. CDR3 coding DNA: TGTGCCAGCAGCTTATCTCCAGGGTTGAGCTACGAGCAGTACTTC. Translated: CASSLSPGLSYEQYF.

The V gene is TRBV6-6, the J gene TRBJ2-3, with 7 bases aligning to TRBD1. The junction had 13 bases not matched to a gene; V was cut back by 7 bases and J by 3 bases. CDR1 MNHNY and CDR2 SVGAGI come from the germline V gene (reference sequence). This CDR3 is 16 amino acids long. The CDR3 sequence is CASIQSDRDQTDTQYF. The CDR3 DNA sequence: TGTGCCAGCATACAATCAGACAGGGACCAGACAGATACGCAGTATTTT.

The chain has TRBV27 and TRBJ1-5; TRBD1 matches at 8 bases. V dropped 2 bases and J dropped 3; count of bases not matched to a gene: 3. This CDR3 spans 15 amino acids. Germline CDR1 MNHEY, CDR2 SMNVEV (reference sequence). This chain's CDR3 is CASSLGQGINQPQHF. The CDR3 DNA sequence: TGTGCCAGCAGTTTAGGACAGGGTATCAATCAGCCCCAGCATTTT.

The V and J genes are TRBV2 and TRBJ1-5; D not certain. The CDR3 sequence is 12 residues long. V shed 5 bases and J shed 9 bases, with 11 bases lying between them. CDR1 is SNHLY, CDR2 FYNNEI, per germline. The CDR3 protein is CASSPRLGPQHF. In DNA form, the CDR3 reads TGTGCCAGCAGTCCGAGGTTAGGGCCCCAGCATTTT.

The J gene is TRBJ1-4, the V gene TRBV18; D call uncertain. V gave up 0 bases and J gave up 5 bases, with 10 bases separating them. This CDR3 is 15 amino acids long. Germline V gene data show CDR1 as KGHSH and CDR2 as LQKENI. CDR3 sequence (DNA): TGTGCCAGCTCACCACCGTTGTGGCCGAATGAAAAACTGTTTTTT. It specifies CASSPPLWPNEKLFF.

The chain employs TRBV5-6 and TRBJ2-7, with no clear D. Trimming took off 4 bases at V and 4 bases at J, with 9 bases between the two ends. This CDR3 region has 12 residues. The germline V gene has CDR1 SGHDT and CDR2 YYEEEE. CDR3 sequence: CASSLELYEQYF. The DNA for the CDR3 is TGTGCCAGCAGCCTGGAACTTTACGAGCAGTACTTC.

The chain has TRBV11-3 and TRBJ2-1; 7 nucleotides align to TRBD2. The germline gives CDR1 SGHNT, CDR2 YENEEA. The J segment lost 7 bases and the V segment lost 2 bases, leaving 5 bases of the junction unmatched. The CDR3 totals 14 residues. CDR3 region: CASSLRREKNEQFF. The CDR3 coding sequence is TGTGCCAGCAGCTTACGGCGGGAGAAGAATGAGCAGTTCTTC.

The chain has TRBV19 and TRBJ1-1; 9 nucleotides agree with TRBD1. The CDR3 is 15 amino acids. Germline values: CDR1 LNHDA, CDR2 SQIVND (reference sequence). V lost 5 bases, J lost 5 bases, and 9 bases stayed unmatched. CDR3 in DNA: TGTGCCAGTAGTCCAAGGACAGGGGAGGGTACTGAAGCTTTCTTT. Protein sequence: CASSPRTGEGTEAFF. Using reference TRBV19 and TRBJ1-1 for the parts outside the CDR3, the full variable domain is DGGITQSPKYLFRKEGQNVTLSCEQNLNHDAMYWYRQDPGQGLRLIYYSQIVNDFQKGDIAEGYSVSREKKESFPLTVTSAQKNPTAFYLCASSPRTGEGTEAFFGQGTRLTVV.

This chain joins TRBV7-9 and TRBJ2-7, with TRBD1 as a possible D gene (5 bases). Deletions cut 3 bases from V and 2 bases from J, with 11 bases between. This CDR3 region has 14 residues. Looked up from germline, CDR1 is SEHNR and CDR2 is FQNEAQ (reference sequence). The CDR3 bases are TGTGCCAGCAGCTTCTCAGGGTATCCCTACGAGCAGTACTTC. Its translation: CASSFSGYPYEQYF.

The chain joins TRBV5-1 to TRBJ2-7; 8 bases align to TRBD1. J gave up 4 bases and V 4 bases, and 7 bases lay outside the gene matches. The CDR3 has 14 amino acids. Germline lookup yields CDR1 SGHRS and CDR2 YFSETQ. The CDR3 spells CASSPPGGAYEQYF. CDR3 in DNA: TGCGCCAGCAGCCCGCCAGGGGGCGCGTACGAGCAGTACTTC.

This chain joins TRBV10-3 and TRBJ2-7; 12 bases agree with TRBD1. This CDR3 has 15 residues. Germline V gene sequence: CDR1 ENHRY, CDR2 SYGVKD. V lost 3 bases and J lost 4; bases outside the gene matches: 4. In nucleotides, the CDR3 is TGTGCCATCAGTGACCCGGGACAGGGGGCGTACGAGCAGTACTTC. As protein: CAISDPGQGAYEQYF.

J is TRBJ2-5 and V is TRBV27; D is ambiguous. V was clipped by 3 bases and J by 2 bases, with 4 bases between them. Looked up from germline, CDR1 is MNHEY and CDR2 is SMNVEV (reference sequence). The CDR3 is 12 amino acids. The CDR3 DNA follows: TGTGCCAGCAGTTTCCTGCAAGAGACCCAGTACTTC. This gives the protein CASSFLQETQYF.

The genes are TRBV30 and TRBJ1-4, with D possibly TRBD1 on 6 matching bases. Germline V CDR1 and CDR2: GTSNPN, SVGIG (reference sequence). This CDR3 has 14 residues. Trimming stripped 0 bases from V and 8 bases from J, with 13 bases between. CDR3: CAWSVRGGTEKLFF. CDR3 bases: TGTGCCTGGAGTGTACGAGGGGGTACCGAAAAACTGTTTTTT.

The rearrangement links TRBV6-1 to TRBJ1-1; D is perhaps TRBD1 (6 bases). Germline V gene data show CDR1 as MNHNS and CDR2 as SASEGT. This CDR3 contains 16 residues. V dropped 4 bases and J dropped 0 bases, with 15 bases sitting between them. CDR3 sequence: CASSGSTGTMNTEAFF. CDR3 in DNA: TGTGCCAGCAGTGGATCCACAGGGACCATGAACACTGAAGCTTTCTTT.

The gene calls are TRBV7-3 and TRBJ1-1; TRBD1 is a possible D gene (6 bases). CDR1 and CDR2 from the germline V gene are SGHTA and FQGTGA. This CDR3 comprises 14 residues. V lost 6 bases to trimming and J lost 3 bases, with 14 bases between them. The CDR3 DNA sequence: TGTGCCAGCAGACGGGACACCTGGGACACTGAAGCTTTCTTT. Encoded protein: CASRRDTWDTEAFF.

This chain uses TRBV5-4 with TRBJ2-1; D gene unclear. From germline, CDR1 is SGHNT and CDR2 YYREEE (reference sequence). This CDR3 spans 13 amino acids. Trimming cost V 4 bases and J 4 bases, with 9 bases left between them. CDR3 protein: CASSESTYNEQFF. The DNA of the CDR3 is TGTGCCAGCAGCGAGTCAACTTACAATGAGCAGTTCTTC.

The rearrangement links TRBV11-2 to TRBJ2-5, with 10 bases identical to TRBD2. Per the germline V gene, CDR1 is SGHAT and CDR2 is FQNNGV. Losses at the gene ends were 3 bases for V and 5 bases for J; bases not matched to a gene: 6. There are 15 residues in the CDR3. This CDR3 is CASSFGLAGAETQYF. The CDR3 DNA follows: TGTGCCAGCAGCTTCGGGCTAGCGGGAGCTGAGACCCAGTACTTC. The variable domain in full, with the rest retrieved from reference TRBV11-2 and TRBJ2-5, is EAGVAQSPRYKIIEKRQSVAFWCNPISGHATLYWYQQILGQGPKLLIQFQNNGVVDDSQLPKDRFSAERLKGVDSTLKIQPAKLEDSAVYLCASSFGLAGAETQYFGPGTRLLVL.

The chain's CDR3 is CASSPVGGANTEAFF. The DNA of the CDR3 is TGTGCCAGCAGCCCGGTGGGGGGGGCGAACACTGAAGCTTTCTTT. The chain uses TRBV7-3 and TRBJ1-1; weak D call: TRBD1 (6 bases). V lost 5 bases and J lost 1, with 14 bases in between. The CDR3 covers 15 residues. CDR1 is SGHTA, CDR2 FQGTGA, per germline.